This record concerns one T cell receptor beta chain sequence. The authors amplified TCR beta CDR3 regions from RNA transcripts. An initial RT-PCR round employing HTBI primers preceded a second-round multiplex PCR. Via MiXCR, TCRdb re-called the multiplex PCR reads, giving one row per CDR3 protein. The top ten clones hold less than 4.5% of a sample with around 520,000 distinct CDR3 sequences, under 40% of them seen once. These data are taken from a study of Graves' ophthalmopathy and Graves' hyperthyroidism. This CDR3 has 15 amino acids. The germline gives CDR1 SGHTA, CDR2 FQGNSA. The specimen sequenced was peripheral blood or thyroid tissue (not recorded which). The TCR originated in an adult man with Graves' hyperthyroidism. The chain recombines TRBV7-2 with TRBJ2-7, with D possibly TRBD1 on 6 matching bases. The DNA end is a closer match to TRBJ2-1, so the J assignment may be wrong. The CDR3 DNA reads TGTGCCAGCAGCTTAGGCAGGGGACAATACAATGAGCAGTTCTTC. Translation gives CASSLGRGQYNEQFF.